This note documents a single TCR beta chain sequence. Its antigen is currently unknown. V lost 5 bases, J lost 1 base, and 12 bases lay in between. The CDR3 sequence is 14 residues long. CDR1 is MNHEY, CDR2 SVGEGT, per germline. The record originates from a study of T cell responses to AZD1222 COVID-19 vaccine. Study results and caveats: AZD1222 recipients seropositive at baseline numbered only five to seven. Clonal diversity was possibly underestimated, and white British individuals and females predominated among donors. Vaccine-associated CD4 TCRs ranged over spike, dominating at 160-218 and 743-854. Nearly half of spike-specific TCRs reportedly target variant regions that are unmutated in the B.1.351 and B.1.1.7 variants.

The assay was immunoSEQ multiplex PCR, and TCRdb's table has in-frame clones only and misses some. The sample records approximately 70,000 clones, around four fifths being singletons. The V and J genes are TRBV6-2 or TRBV6-3 and TRBJ2-7; no clear D. The material sequenced was peripheral blood, taken on day 0 of AZD1222 vaccination. This clonotype was obtained from an adult in good health. CDR3 loop: CASSGSKGSYEQYF. In nucleotides, the CDR3 is TGTGCCAGCAGTGGCAGCAAGGGTTCCTACGAGCAGTACTTC.